This note documents a single T cell receptor beta chain sequence. This record belongs to a study of blood T cell repertoires in COVID-19. V gave up 5 bases and J gave up 5 bases, with 21 bases separating them. The CDR3 is 16 residues long. Per germline, CDR1 MNHEY and CDR2 SVGEGT. TCRdb's table, derived via immunoSEQ multiplex PCR, lists solely in-frame clones and lacks some. The sample contains approximately 110,000 clones, around nine tenths of which appear only once. This chain uses TRBV6-2 or TRBV6-3 with TRBJ1-2; D unclear. The sequencing input was peripheral blood. The TCR comes from a woman aged 45-59 years with active or convalescent COVID-19. As DNA, the CDR3 is TGTGCCAGCAGTACCCCTCGGACTAGATCTCTATATGGCTACACCTTC. It codes for CASSTPRTRSLYGYTF.